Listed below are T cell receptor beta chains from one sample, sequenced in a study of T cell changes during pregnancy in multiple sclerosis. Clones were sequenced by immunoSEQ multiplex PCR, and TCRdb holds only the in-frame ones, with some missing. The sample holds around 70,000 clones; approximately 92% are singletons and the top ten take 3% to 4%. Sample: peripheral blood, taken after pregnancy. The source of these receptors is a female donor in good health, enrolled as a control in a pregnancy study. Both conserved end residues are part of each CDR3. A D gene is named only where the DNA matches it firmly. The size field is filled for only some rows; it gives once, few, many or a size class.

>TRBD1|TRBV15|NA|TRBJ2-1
TGTGCCACCAGCAGAGATGTATCAGGGACAGCGGTGGTGCTGGGTGAGCAGTTCTTC
CATSRDVSGTAVVLGEQFF
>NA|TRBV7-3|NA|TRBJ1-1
TGTGCCAGCAGCTTAGGCAGGGGGAACACTGAAGCTTTCTTT
CASSLGRGNTEAFF
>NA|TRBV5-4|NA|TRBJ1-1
TGTGCCACCGTTCCTGGGAGCGGTTACGGGACTGAAGCTTTCTTT
CATVPGSGYGTEAFF
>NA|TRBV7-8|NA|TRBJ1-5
TGTGCCAGCAGCTTAGGACCCCAGGGAGCGGGTCGCAATCAGCCCCAGCATTTT
CASSLGPQGAGRNQPQHF
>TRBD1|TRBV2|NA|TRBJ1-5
TGTGCCAGCAGTGCCGATGGACAGGGCAATCAGCCCCAGCATTTT
CASSADGQGNQPQHF
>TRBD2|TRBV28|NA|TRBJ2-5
TGTGCCAGCAGTCTCCCGCGAGGCGGGGGGGAGCAGACCCAGTACTTC
CASSLPRGGGEQTQYF
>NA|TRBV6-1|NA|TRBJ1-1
TGTGCCAGCAGCTCAGGGATCATGAACACTGAAGCTTTCTTT
CASSSGIMNTEAFF
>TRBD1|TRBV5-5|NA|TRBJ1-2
TGTGCCAGCAGCCAGGGGACAGCTGGAGGCTACACCTTC
CASSQGTAGGYTF
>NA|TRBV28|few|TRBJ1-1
TGTGCCAGCAGCGATCGGACATCGAACACTGAAGCTTTCTTT
CASSDRTSNTEAFF
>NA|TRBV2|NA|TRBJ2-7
TGTGCCAGCAGTGAAAGACAAATCTACGAGCAGTACTTC
CASSERQIYEQYF
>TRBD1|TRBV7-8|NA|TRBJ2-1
TGTGCCAGCAGCTTGGGGACAGCGACCTACAATGAGCAGTTCTTC
CASSLGTATYNEQFF
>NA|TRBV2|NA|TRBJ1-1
TGTGCCAGCAGTGACGCAGGGCCCCCCGAAGCTTTCTTT
CASSDAGPPEAFF
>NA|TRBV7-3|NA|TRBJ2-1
TGTGCCAGTCCCGCGGAGCGCGGCTACAATGAGCAGTTCTTC
CASPAERGYNEQFF
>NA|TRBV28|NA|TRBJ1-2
TGTGCCAGCAGTCCCCGTGGGGCTTCTTATGGCTACACCTTC
CASSPRGASYGYTF
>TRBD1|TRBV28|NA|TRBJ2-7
TGTGCCAGCAGTCCACCCGACAGGGGGAGGCTTAGCGAGCAGTACTTC
CASSPPDRGRLSEQYF
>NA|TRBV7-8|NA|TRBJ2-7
TGTGCCAGCAGTAACGGCGGATACGAGCAGTACTTC
CASSNGGYEQYF
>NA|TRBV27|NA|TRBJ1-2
TGTGCCACCTACAGCTTTAACTATGGCTACACCTTC
CATYSFNYGYTF
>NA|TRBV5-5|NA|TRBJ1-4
TGTGCCCATGAGACGGGGTTGAGGTGGGAAAAACTGTTTTTT
CAHETGLRWEKLFF
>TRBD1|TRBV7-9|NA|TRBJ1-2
TGTGCCAGCAGCTTAGGGCCAGGGGGAACCGGCGGCTACACCTTC
CASSLGPGGTGGYTF